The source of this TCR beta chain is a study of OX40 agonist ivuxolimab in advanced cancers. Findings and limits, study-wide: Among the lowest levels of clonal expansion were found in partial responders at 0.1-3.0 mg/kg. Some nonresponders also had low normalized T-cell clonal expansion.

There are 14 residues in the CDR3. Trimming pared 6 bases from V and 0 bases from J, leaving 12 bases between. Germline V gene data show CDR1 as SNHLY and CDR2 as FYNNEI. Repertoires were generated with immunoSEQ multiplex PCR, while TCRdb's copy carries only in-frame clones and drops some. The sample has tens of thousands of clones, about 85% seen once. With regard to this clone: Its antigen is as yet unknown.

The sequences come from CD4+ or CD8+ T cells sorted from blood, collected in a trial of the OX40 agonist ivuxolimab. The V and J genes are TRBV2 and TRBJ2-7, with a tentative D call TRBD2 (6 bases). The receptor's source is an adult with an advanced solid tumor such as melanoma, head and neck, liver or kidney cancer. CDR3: CASRVEGSSYEQYF. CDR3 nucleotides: TGTGCCAGCAGGGTGGAGGGTTCCTCCTACGAGCAGTACTTC.